Listed below are T cell receptor beta chains from one sample, sequenced in a study of shared clonotypes between healthy human individuals. The method was immunoSEQ multiplex PCR; TCRdb's version includes in-frame clones alone and lacks a portion of them. The sample holds about a million clones, more than 60% seen once. The sample comprised memory CD4+ T cells sorted from blood. The receptors come from a young man in good health. Both conserved end residues are part of each CDR3. A D gene is named only where the DNA matches it firmly. Not every row has a clone size; where given, it reads once, few, many or a size class.

V gene: TRBV10-2; clone size: -; D gene: -; J gene: TRBJ1-2; CDR3 DNA: TGCGCCAGCAGTCCCAAGCTATTGGAGACTGGTGGCTACACCTTC; CDR3 protein: CASSPKLLETGGYTF
V gene: TRBV29-1; clone size: -; D gene: -; J gene: TRBJ1-5; CDR3 DNA: TGCAGCGTTGAGACTGTGTCGGGGCAGCCCCAGCATTTT; CDR3 protein: CSVETVSGQPQHF
V gene: TRBV19; clone size: -; D gene: TRBD2; J gene: TRBJ2-5; CDR3 DNA: TGTGCCAGTAGTACCCTAGCGGGGGCCGCCGAGGGCGAGACCCAGTACTTC; CDR3 protein: CASSTLAGAAEGETQYF
V gene: TRBV18; clone size: -; D gene: -; J gene: TRBJ2-1; CDR3 DNA: TGTGCCAGCTCACCACCCCTAGTTCTGACCTACAATGAGCAGTTCTTC; CDR3 protein: CASSPPLVLTYNEQFF
V gene: TRBV23-1; clone size: -; D gene: TRBD2; J gene: TRBJ2-1; CDR3 DNA: TGCGCCAGCAAGGGGACTAGCGGCAGCTCCTACAATGAGCAGTTCTTC; CDR3 protein: CASKGTSGSSYNEQFF
V gene: TRBV2; clone size: -; D gene: TRBD1; J gene: TRBJ1-5; CDR3 DNA: TGTGCCAGCAAATCTGAGACAGGGAGCAATCAGCCCCAGCATTTT; CDR3 protein: CASKSETGSNQPQHF
V gene: TRBV7-9; clone size: -; D gene: TRBD2; J gene: TRBJ2-5; CDR3 DNA: TGTGCCAGCAGCTTAGCGCTCGGCGGGGGGAACCAAGAGACCCAGTACTTC; CDR3 protein: CASSLALGGGNQETQYF
V gene: TRBV18; clone size: -; D gene: TRBD2; J gene: TRBJ2-7; CDR3 DNA: TGTGCCAGCTCACGGACTAGCGGGGAAAACGAGCAGTACTTC; CDR3 protein: CASSRTSGENEQYF
V gene: TRBV27; clone size: -; D gene: TRBD2; J gene: TRBJ2-1; CDR3 DNA: TGTGCCAGCAGCATCCAGCGGGGGGTTTTTAGAAATGAGCAGTTCTTC; CDR3 protein: CASSIQRGVFRNEQFF
V gene: TRBV27; clone size: -; D gene: -; J gene: TRBJ2-7; CDR3 DNA: TGTGCCAGCAGTTTAGTAGGCTCCTACGAGCAGTACTTC; CDR3 protein: CASSLVGSYEQYF
V gene: TRBV10-2; clone size: once; D gene: -; J gene: TRBJ2-1; CDR3 DNA: TGCGCCAGCAATAGGGGTAGGGCTCCCCCGCGGCAGTTCTTC; CDR3 protein: CASNRGRAPPRQFF
V gene: TRBV5-1; clone size: -; D gene: TRBD1; J gene: TRBJ1-3; CDR3 DNA: TGCGCCAGCAGCTTGGAACAGGGGACACGCGGAAACACCATATATTTT; CDR3 protein: CASSLEQGTRGNTIYF
V gene: TRBV29-1; clone size: -; D gene: -; J gene: TRBJ1-1; CDR3 DNA: TGCAGCGTTGGCGCAGGAGTAGAAGCTTTCTTT; CDR3 protein: CSVGAGVEAFF
V gene: TRBV11-3; clone size: -; D gene: TRBD1; J gene: TRBJ2-1; CDR3 DNA: TGTGCCAGCAGCCCGCGAGGGACAGGGTCAAATGAGCAGTTCTTC; CDR3 protein: CASSPRGTGSNEQFF
V gene: TRBV18; clone size: -; D gene: TRBD1; J gene: TRBJ1-2; CDR3 DNA: TGTGCCAGCTCACCAGGGACAGTCTATGGCTACACCTTC; CDR3 protein: CASSPGTVYGYTF
V gene: TRBV6-6; clone size: -; D gene: TRBD1; J gene: TRBJ2-3; CDR3 DNA: TGTGCCAGCAGTAATTCCGGGACAGCCACAGATACGCAGTATTTT; CDR3 protein: CASSNSGTATDTQYF
V gene: TRBV9; clone size: -; D gene: TRBD2; J gene: TRBJ2-1; CDR3 DNA: TGTGCCAGCAGCGTAGAGGGCGGGGGGACCCCCTACAATGAGCAGTTCTTC; CDR3 protein: CASSVEGGGTPYNEQFF
V gene: TRBV28; clone size: -; D gene: -; J gene: TRBJ1-1; CDR3 DNA: TGTGCCACAGGGGCAGCCTACAACACTGAAGCTTTCTTT; CDR3 protein: CATGAAYNTEAFF
V gene: TRBV2; clone size: -; D gene: -; J gene: TRBJ2-4; CDR3 DNA: TGTGCCAGCATTCAATCCAGGGGAGCGGGAAACATTCAGTACTTC; CDR3 protein: CASIQSRGAGNIQYF
V gene: TRBV21-1; clone size: -; D gene: -; J gene: TRBJ1-5; CDR3 DNA: TGTGCCAGCAACACACAACACGGAATATATAGCAATCAGCCCCAGCATTTT; CDR3 protein: CASNTQHGIYSNQPQHF
V gene: TRBV2; clone size: once; D gene: -; J gene: TRBJ2-1; CDR3 DNA: TGTGCCAGCAGTGACCTGTCCCGTAATGAGCAGTTCTTC; CDR3 protein: CASSDLSRNEQFF
V gene: TRBV10-3; clone size: -; D gene: -; J gene: TRBJ1-4; CDR3 DNA: TGTGCCACTCGAGGGGGGCAGGAAAAACTGTTTTTT; CDR3 protein: CATRGGQEKLFF
V gene: TRBV7-9; clone size: -; D gene: -; J gene: TRBJ2-7; CDR3 DNA: TGTGCCAGCACCATTCCGGGCAGGGGGGAGGTCGAGCAGTACTTC; CDR3 protein: CASTIPGRGEVEQYF
V gene: TRBV25-1; clone size: few; D gene: -; J gene: TRBJ2-1; CDR3 DNA: TGTGCCAAGCACGGGAGCGGTGAGTCAATCCCATACAATGAGCAGTTCTTC; CDR3 protein: CAKHGSGESIPYNEQFF
V gene: TRBV7-9; clone size: -; D gene: -; J gene: TRBJ2-7; CDR3 DNA: TGTGCCAGCAGCTCCCGGACAGAGTTCTACGAGCAGTACTTC; CDR3 protein: CASSSRTEFYEQYF
V gene: TRBV2; clone size: -; D gene: TRBD1; J gene: TRBJ2-6; CDR3 DNA: TGTGCCAGCAGTGAAGCTAGGGGACAGGACCTCTCTGGGGCCAACGTCCTGACTTTC; CDR3 protein: CASSEARGQDLSGANVLTF
V gene: TRBV5-1; clone size: -; D gene: TRBD1; J gene: TRBJ1-6; CDR3 DNA: TGCGCCAGCAGCGTTACAGGGGGCTGGAATTCACCCCTCCACTTT; CDR3 protein: CASSVTGGWNSPLHF
V gene: TRBV18; clone size: -; D gene: -; J gene: TRBJ1-6; CDR3 DNA: TGTGCCAGCTCCCCGGGGCAGGCCTCGGGATCACCCCTCCACTTT; CDR3 protein: CASSPGQASGSPLHF
V gene: TRBV7-2; clone size: -; D gene: -; J gene: TRBJ2-1; CDR3 DNA: TGTGCCAGCAGTCGAACGGGGGCGAGCTCCTACAATGAGCAGTTCTTC; CDR3 protein: CASSRTGASSYNEQFF
V gene: TRBV19; clone size: -; D gene: TRBD1; J gene: TRBJ2-1; CDR3 DNA: TGTGCCAGTAGTTCTCACAGGGGATATGAGCAGTTCTTC; CDR3 protein: CASSSHRGYEQFF
V gene: TRBV5-1; clone size: -; D gene: TRBD2; J gene: TRBJ2-3; CDR3 DNA: TGCGCCAGCAGTTTGGGACTAGCGGGAGGGCAAGATACGCAGTATTTT; CDR3 protein: CASSLGLAGGQDTQYF
V gene: TRBV25-1; clone size: -; D gene: -; J gene: TRBJ2-1; CDR3 DNA: TGTGCCAGCAGTGAATCACCCTATAGCGGTGGCTCCTACAATGAGCAGTTCTTC; CDR3 protein: CASSESPYSGGSYNEQFF
V gene: TRBV2; clone size: few; D gene: TRBD2; J gene: TRBJ2-7; CDR3 DNA: TGTGCCAGCAGTGAAGCGGTACTAGCGAGCCTTAACTACGAGCAGTACTTC; CDR3 protein: CASSEAVLASLNYEQYF
V gene: TRBV7-2; clone size: -; D gene: TRBD2; J gene: TRBJ2-7; CDR3 DNA: TGTGCCAGCAGGGGAGCGGGAATTCCCCCCTACGAGCAGTACTTC; CDR3 protein: CASRGAGIPPYEQYF
V gene: TRBV5-1; clone size: -; D gene: TRBD1; J gene: TRBJ2-6; CDR3 DNA: TGCGCCAGCAGCGGCAGACAGGGCTCTGGGGCCAACGTCCTGACTTTC; CDR3 protein: CASSGRQGSGANVLTF
V gene: TRBV7-9; clone size: once; D gene: -; J gene: TRBJ2-1; CDR3 DNA: TGTGCCAGCAGCCCGTACCCTAGCGCAGGCTCCTACAATGAGCAGTTCTTC; CDR3 protein: CASSPYPSAGSYNEQFF
V gene: TRBV5-1; clone size: -; D gene: TRBD2; J gene: TRBJ2-5; CDR3 DNA: TGCGCCAGCAGCACTGGGTCTAGCGGGGGGAAAGAGACCCAGTACTTC; CDR3 protein: CASSTGSSGGKETQYF
V gene: TRBV7-2; clone size: -; D gene: -; J gene: TRBJ1-5; CDR3 DNA: TGTGCCAGCAGAAGGACAGCCTCCTCGGGTCAGCCCCAGCATTTT; CDR3 protein: CASRRTASSGQPQHF
V gene: TRBV18; clone size: -; D gene: TRBD2; J gene: TRBJ2-1; CDR3 DNA: TGTGCCAGCTCACCGGGTAGCGGGGAGTTCAATGAGCAGTTCTTC; CDR3 protein: CASSPGSGEFNEQFF
V gene: TRBV10-2; clone size: -; D gene: -; J gene: TRBJ2-1; CDR3 DNA: TGCGCCAGCAGAATACAGGGTACTCCTAGTAATGAGCAGTTCTTC; CDR3 protein: CASRIQGTPSNEQFF
V gene: TRBV10-3; clone size: -; D gene: TRBD2; J gene: TRBJ2-7; CDR3 DNA: TGTGCCATCAGTGAGTCCTCCTTGAGGCCAGACAAGCGAGCGGGACCCTACGAGCAGTACTTC; CDR3 protein: CAISESSLRPDKRAGPYEQYF
V gene: TRBV15; clone size: -; D gene: -; J gene: TRBJ1-5; CDR3 DNA: TGTGCCACCAGCAGAGACAGGGTTGCCCAGCCCCAGCATTTT; CDR3 protein: CATSRDRVAQPQHF
V gene: TRBV6-1; clone size: -; D gene: -; J gene: TRBJ2-7; CDR3 DNA: TGTGCCAGCAGTGAGGCCGCAGGGTGGACTACTTACGAGCAGTACTTC; CDR3 protein: CASSEAAGWTTYEQYF
V gene: TRBV7-2; clone size: few; D gene: TRBD2; J gene: TRBJ2-1; CDR3 DNA: TGTGCCAGCAGACCACGACTAGCGGGAGAGGGGGATGAGCAGTTCTTC; CDR3 protein: CASRPRLAGEGDEQFF
V gene: TRBV9; clone size: few; D gene: -; J gene: TRBJ1-3; CDR3 DNA: TGTGCCAGCAGCGTCACCGGGACCTCTGGAAACACCATATATTTT; CDR3 protein: CASSVTGTSGNTIYF